What follows describes a single T cell receptor (beta chain). The V gene's germline CDR1 is GTSNPN and CDR2 SVGIG (reference sequence). CDR3 length equals 12 residues. Between the trimmed V and J ends, which lost 3 bases and 8 bases, there was a span of 8 bases. These data belong to a study of blood T cell repertoires in COVID-19. Profiled with immunoSEQ multiplex PCR; TCRdb holds only in-frame clones, not every one. The table includes about 250,000 clones, about 88% detected once. This chain joins TRBV30 and TRBJ1-6; TRBD1 is a possible D gene (6 bases). The receptor was isolated from a woman in her forties or fifties who had recovered from COVID-19. Material: PBMCs or T cells enriched from blood (not recorded which). Here the CDR3 reads CAWRQGDSPLHF. CDR3 DNA: TGTGCCTGGAGACAGGGTGATTCACCCCTCCACTTT. The full variable domain, in which reference TRBV30 and TRBJ1-6 provide the parts outside the CDR3, is SQTIHQWPATLVQPVGSPLSLECTVEGTSNPNLYWYRQAAGRGLQLLFYSVGIGQISSEVPQNLSASRPQDRQFILSSKKLLLSDSGFYLCAWRQGDSPLHFGNGTRLTVT.